This T cell receptor beta chain is from a study of T cells after yellow fever vaccination. This clonotype was observed many times. TCRdb reprocessed the 5' RACE reads via MiXCR and lists one record per CDR3 protein. The sample holds 200,000 to 300,000 distinct CDR3 sequences, roughly 3.5% seen once. The receptor's source is a man younger than 35 who received the YFV17D yellow fever vaccine. The starting material was PBMCs, obtained 15 days after the yellow fever booster vaccination.

In nucleotides, the CDR3 is TGTGCCAGCAGTTACCGAGGGACAGGGAACACTGAAGCTTTCTTT. Its protein product is CASSYRGTGNTEAFF. V and J are TRBV6-2 or TRBV6-3 and TRBJ1-1; TRBD1 matches at 8 bases. The CDR3 covers 15 residues. Trimming cost V 2 bases and J 1 base; bases outside gene matches: 3. Germline V lookup: CDR1 MNHEY, CDR2 SVGEGT.